One and the same sample provided the 18 T cell receptor beta chains below, sequenced in a study of cytomegalovirus exposure and HLA in healthy donors. Primers: 60 Vbeta forward and 13 Jbeta reverse. TCRdb's copy holds only in-frame clones and misses some; the assay was immunoSEQ multiplex PCR. The sample includes around 170,000 clones, about four fifths of them seen just once. Sequencing input: PBMCs. These TCRs come from a woman in her thirties in good health and CMV-seronegative.

This chain joins TRBV14 and TRBJ2-1; D uncertain. Germline values: CDR1 SGHDN, CDR2 FVKESK. This CDR3 contains 14 residues. Trimming left V 4 bases short and J 0 bases short, with 7 bases between. The CDR3 DNA is TGTGCCAGCAGCCCCGGTGCCTCCTACAATGAGCAGTTCTTC. Translating gives CASSPGASYNEQFF.

The chain is built from TRBV28 and TRBJ1-5, with D maybe TRBD1 (5 bases). This CDR3 spans 16 amino acids. The germline V and J ends were trimmed by 6 bases and 0 bases, with 15 bases remaining between them. The germline V gene encodes CDR1 MDHEN and CDR2 SYDVKM. CDR3 in DNA: TGTGCCAGCAGACCTAGGAAGGGGCCTAGCAATCAGCCCCAGCATTTT. Its protein product is CASRPRKGPSNQPQHF.

The V call is TRBV5-6, the J call TRBJ1-1, with 9 positions matching TRBD1. The CDR3 is 15 residues long. CDR1 is SGHDT and CDR2 is YYEEEE in the germline V gene. The J segment lost 3 bases and the V segment lost 4 bases, leaving 7 bases of the junction unmatched. The DNA of the CDR3 is TGTGCCAGCAGCCAAACCGGGACAGGGTACACTGAAGCTTTCTTT. Encoded protein: CASSQTGTGYTEAFF.

The rearrangement links TRBV6-1 to TRBJ2-7; 9 bases match TRBD2. This CDR3 comprises 15 residues. The trim removed 5 bases at V and 2 bases at J, leaving 7 bases unmatched. Per the germline V gene, CDR1 is MNHNS and CDR2 is SASEGT. CDR3 protein: CASSQHSGGAYEQYF. CDR3 in DNA: TGTGCCAGCAGTCAGCATAGCGGGGGCGCCTACGAGCAGTACTTC.

V gene TRBV5-1 combines with J gene TRBJ1-1; D is possibly TRBD1 (5 bases). This CDR3 spans 15 amino acids. Germline values: CDR1 SGHRS, CDR2 YFSETQ. V was trimmed by 0 bases and J by 5 bases, leaving 14 bases between them. CDR3 amino acids: CASSLVVAGPTEAFF. CDR3 in DNA: TGCGCCAGCAGCTTGGTGGTCGCGGGACCTACTGAAGCTTTCTTT.

Note on this clone: At one of its ends the junction is not consistent with the germline gene, which may arise from a read error. Different DNA sequences within this sample yield the same CDR3. The chain combines TRBV15 with TRBJ1-5; D is ambiguous. Germline-derived CDR1 and CDR2 are LNHNV and YYDKDF (reference sequence). This CDR3 contains 16 residues. CDR3 in DNA: TGTGCCACCAGTAGAGTACATAGGCGGGTGGATCAGCCCCAGCATTTT. This translates into CATSRVHRRVDQPQHF.

In the case of this clone: One junction end disagrees with the germline gene, perhaps due to a read error. For the CDR3, the DNA is TGTGCCAGCAGCGAAGCACTATGGGGGACAGGGTCCCACGAGCAGTACTTC. Protein sequence: CASSEALWGTGSHEQYF. This chain joins TRBV6-1 and TRBJ2-7; 9 bases line up with TRBD1. The length of the CDR3 is 17 residues. Germline assignment: CDR1 MNHNS and CDR2 SASEGT.

Details on this clone: This sample includes further DNA sequences coding for the same CDR3. The gene calls are TRBV6-1 and TRBJ1-2, with D possibly matching TRBD1 (5 bases). The CDR3 is 15 amino acids. V was clipped by 0 bases and J by 8 bases, with 16 bases between them. In germline, CDR1 is MNHNS, CDR2 SASEGT. The CDR3 nucleotides read TGTGCCAGCAGTGAAGCGAGCGGGACGGCGGGAGGCTACACCTTC. This gives the protein CASSEASGTAGGYTF.

The chain combines TRBV5-1 with TRBJ2-7, with 10 bases lining up with TRBD1. Germline CDR1 reads SGHRS; CDR2 reads YFSETQ. The CDR3 spans 14 residues. J gave up 3 bases and V 3 bases, and 3 bases lay outside the gene matches. The CDR3 DNA reads as TGCGCCAGCAGCTCCGGGACAGGGGACTACGAGCAGTACTTC. It yields the protein CASSSGTGDYEQYF.

The chain employs TRBV5-4 and TRBJ2-5, with a possible D match to TRBD2 (7 bases). The CDR3 totals 15 residues. Per germline, CDR1 SGHNT and CDR2 YYREEE (reference sequence). Deletions cut 5 bases from V and 1 base from J, with 15 bases between. As DNA, the CDR3 is TGTGCCAGCAGTCAGATGGCGGGGGCCCAAGAGACCCAGTACTTC. It codes for CASSQMAGAQETQYF.

The rearrangement joins TRBV10-1 to TRBJ2-2; a possible D gene is TRBD1 (5 bases). Trimming took off 4 bases at V and 4 bases at J, with 7 bases between the two ends. Germline CDR1 and CDR2: WNHNN and SYGVQD (reference sequence). The CDR3 runs 13 residues. For the CDR3, the DNA is TGCGCCAGCAGTGGACAGCCCACCGGGGAGCTGTTTTTT. This sequence encodes CASSGQPTGELFF.

This chain connects TRBV11-1 to TRBJ2-3; 8 positions agree with TRBD1. Germline V gene lookup returns CDR1 SGHAT and CDR2 FQDESV (reference sequence). This CDR3 is built from 14 residues. Unmatched junction bases numbered 8, after V lost 7 bases and J lost 5 bases. CDR3 loop: CASTPSGGGDTQYF. The CDR3 DNA reads as TGTGCCAGCACCCCTTCAGGGGGCGGAGATACGCAGTATTTT.

J is TRBJ2-5 and V is TRBV7-7, with 10 bases that match TRBD2. This CDR3 is 15 amino acids long. After removal of 5 bases from V and 5 bases from J, the junction contained 8 bases not matched to a gene. CDR1 SSHAT and CDR2 FNYEAQ come from the germline V gene (reference sequence). CDR3: CASSTVAGGGETQYF. As DNA, the CDR3 is TGTGCCAGCAGCACAGTAGCGGGGGGAGGTGAGACCCAGTACTTC.

This sequence joins TRBV6-5 and TRBJ1-2; the D gene is possibly TRBD1 (5 bases). V lost 10 bases, J lost 8 bases, and 23 bases lay in between. The germline gives CDR1 MNHEY, CDR2 SVGAGI. The CDR3 sequence is 14 residues long. The CDR3 sequence: CATSGRAAGGGYTF. CDR3 bases: TGTGCCACCAGCGGTCGGGCGGCGGGGGGAGGCTACACCTTC.

This clone has a single count. J is TRBJ1-2 and V is TRBV2, with TRBD1 matching over 7 bases. CDR1 is SNHLY, CDR2 FYNNEI, per germline. V was pared by 3 bases and J by 4 bases, with 8 bases of the junction left unmatched. The CDR3 extends over 15 amino acids. The CDR3 spells CASSDLTGSSYGYTF. The CDR3 DNA reads TGTGCCAGCAGTGATTTGACAGGGTCTAGCTATGGCTACACCTTC.

This clone was observed a few times. The chain carries TRBV6-4 and TRBJ2-1, with a possible D match to TRBD2 (6 bases). Per the germline V gene, CDR1 is MRHNA and CDR2 is SNTAGT. Trimming stripped 6 bases from V and 9 bases from J, with 24 bases between. CDR3 length: 16 residues. The CDR3 region has the DNA TGTGCCAGCAGAACACCCGGGACTCGAAAACACGCTGAGCAGTTCTTC. It specifies CASRTPGTRKHAEQFF.

J is TRBJ1-5 and V is TRBV25-1; TRBD1 is a possible D gene (5 bases). CDR1 and CDR2 from the germline V gene are MGHDK and SYGVNS. Trimming shortened V by 1 base and J by 4 bases, and 14 bases separated the two germline ends. The CDR3 covers 16 residues. DNA of the CDR3: TGTGCCAGCAGTGAATTAATAGGGGTATCAAATCAGCCCCAGCATTTT. This sequence encodes CASSELIGVSNQPQHF.

This chain connects TRBV29-1 to TRBJ1-1; maybe TRBD1 (5 bases). V dropped 5 bases and J dropped 0 bases, with 10 bases sitting between them. Germline CDR1 SQVTM, CDR2 ANQGSEA. The CDR3 loop spans 13 amino acids. The CDR3 sequence: CSVTIGVNTEAFF. Written as DNA, the CDR3 is TGCAGCGTTACGATAGGGGTGAACACTGAAGCTTTCTTT.